This is a list of T cell receptor beta chains from one sample in a study of blood T cell repertoires in COVID-19. TCRdb keeps only in-frame clones here, not all; method: immunoSEQ multiplex PCR. The data hold about 340,000 clones, with 80% to 90% observed a single time. Source material: PBMCs or T cells enriched from blood (not recorded which). Receptors were obtained from a woman aged 40-49 years with acute COVID-19. CDR3s include the opening cysteine and the closing phenylalanine or tryptophan. A D gene is named only where the DNA matches it firmly. Rows may omit the clone size; those that give it use once, few, many or a size class.

clone_size | j_call | v_call | d_call | cdr3_aa | cdr3_nt
- | TRBJ2-1 | TRBV3-1/TRBV3-2 | TRBD1 | CASSQEGQGTYNEQFF | TGTGCCAGCAGCCAAGAGGGACAGGGAACCTACAATGAGCAGTTCTTC
- | TRBJ2-2 | TRBV4-3 | - | CASSKVTTNTGELFF | TGCGCCAGCAGCAAAGTGACTACGAACACCGGGGAGCTGTTTTTT
- | TRBJ2-1 | TRBV5-1 | TRBD2 | CASSLVLAGRNEQFF | TGCGCCAGCAGCTTGGTACTAGCGGGCCGAAATGAGCAGTTCTTC
- | TRBJ2-3 | TRBV2 | TRBD1 | CASGGQGPDTQYF | TGTGCCAGCGGAGGACAGGGTCCAGATACGCAGTATTTT
once | TRBJ1-1 | TRBV19 | - | CASSIRGGTEAFF | TGTGCCAGTAGTATAAGGGGGGGTACTGAAGCTTTCTTT
- | TRBJ1-4 | TRBV7-6 | - | CASSASSKSNEKLFF | TGTGCCAGCAGCGCTAGCAGCAAAAGTAATGAAAAACTGTTTTTT
- | TRBJ1-1 | TRBV20-1 | - | CSASDGRLGNTEAFF | TGCAGTGCTAGTGATGGAAGACTAGGGAACACTGAAGCTTTCTTT
- | TRBJ1-6 | TRBV7-9 | TRBD1 | CASSPGDRVNSPLHF | TGTGCCAGCAGCCCGGGGGACAGGGTTAATTCACCCCTCCACTTT
- | TRBJ1-5 | TRBV19 | - | CASSIIRENQPQHF | TGTGCCAGTAGTATAATCAGGGAAAATCAGCCCCAGCATTTT
- | TRBJ2-5 | TRBV29-1 | - | CSVEGPGGETQYF | TGCAGCGTTGAGGGACCTGGGGGGGAGACCCAGTACTTC
once | TRBJ1-1 | TRBV3-1/TRBV3-2 | TRBD1 | CASSLTGDHTEAFF | TGTGCCAGCAGCCTGACAGGGGATCACACTGAAGCTTTCTTT
- | TRBJ1-5 | TRBV7-2 | - | CASSLGGDGNQPQHF | TGTGCCAGCAGCTTAGGGGGGGACGGCAATCAGCCCCAGCATTTT
- | TRBJ2-1 | TRBV6-2/TRBV6-3 | TRBD2 | CASSYVPSSGGAYNEQFF | TGTGCCAGCAGTTACGTGCCCTCTAGCGGGGGCGCCTACAATGAGCAGTTCTTC
- | TRBJ2-7 | TRBV5-1 | - | CASSSPGQQTYEQYF | TGCGCCAGCAGCTCACCGGGACAACAAACCTACGAGCAGTACTTC
- | TRBJ2-7 | TRBV20-1 | - | CSAGQVNEQYF | TGCAGTGCGGGCCAGGTAAACGAGCAGTACTTC
- | TRBJ1-6 | TRBV13 | TRBD1 | CASSSLGQNYNSPLHF | TGTGCCAGCAGCTCCCTGGGACAGAACTATAATTCACCCCTCCACTTT
- | TRBJ1-5 | TRBV7-9 | - | CASSLLDSSKPQHF | TGTGCCAGCAGCTTACTGGACAGTTCCAAGCCCCAGCATTTT
- | TRBJ1-6 | TRBV4-3 | - | CASSQALSSDNSPLHF | TGCGCCAGCAGCCAAGCTCTGTCTTCAGATAATTCACCCCTCCACTTT
- | TRBJ2-7 | TRBV2 | TRBD1 | CASSDGTGDDDEQYF | TGTGCCAGCAGTGATGGGACAGGGGATGATGACGAGCAGTACTTC
- | TRBJ2-3 | TRBV15 | - | CATSRQGVVDTQYF | TGTGCCACCAGCAGACAAGGAGTCGTAGATACGCAGTATTTT
- | TRBJ1-2 | TRBV25-1 | TRBD1 | CASSADRAGYTF | TGTGCCAGCAGTGCAGACAGGGCGGGCTACACCTTC
once | TRBJ2-7 | TRBV20-1 | - | CSASGLIGDYEQYF | TGCAGTGCTAGTGGTCTCATAGGGGACTACGAGCAGTACTTC
- | TRBJ1-1 | TRBV3-1/TRBV3-2 | - | CASSFPGRGTEAFF | TGTGCCAGCAGCTTTCCGGGGAGGGGCACTGAAGCTTTCTTT
- | TRBJ1-1 | TRBV4-1 | TRBD1 | CASSQDRGDTEAFF | TGCGCCAGCAGCCAAGACAGGGGGGACACTGAAGCTTTCTTT
- | TRBJ1-3 | TRBV15 | - | CATSRDPGSGNTIYF | TGTGCCACCAGCAGAGATCCCGGCTCTGGAAACACCATATATTTT
- | TRBJ1-6 | TRBV21-1 | - | CASSNATRDSFLPLHF | TGTGCCAGCAGCAACGCCACCCGGGACAGCTTTTTACCCCTCCACTTT
- | TRBJ2-3 | TRBV4-1 | TRBD1 | CASSQGVLVRGPDTQYF | TGCGCCAGCAGCCAAGGAGTTCTGGTAAGGGGGCCAGATACGCAGTATTTT
- | TRBJ1-1 | TRBV9 | - | CASSVAPDSLNTEAFF | TGTGCCAGCAGCGTAGCTCCGGACAGCTTGAACACTGAAGCTTTCTTT
- | TRBJ1-2 | TRBV19 | TRBD1 | CASSILGQLGYTF | TGTGCCAGTAGTATTCTGGGACAGCTAGGCTACACCTTC
once | TRBJ2-2 | TRBV6-1 | TRBD2 | CASSVRTSRVGNTGELFF | TGTGCCAGCAGTGTTAGGACTAGCCGCGTTGGGAACACCGGGGAGCTGTTTTTT
- | TRBJ2-5 | TRBV27 | - | CASSLNRGETQYF | TGTGCCAGCAGTTTAAATCGGGGGGAGACCCAGTACTTC
- | TRBJ2-3 | TRBV20-1 | - | CSASGPGSTDTQYF | TGCAGTGCTAGTGGCCCGGGGAGCACAGATACGCAGTATTTT
once | TRBJ1-3 | TRBV9 | TRBD1 | CASSVFGQEQAGNTIYF | TGTGCCAGCAGCGTATTTGGACAGGAGCAAGCTGGAAACACCATATATTTT
- | TRBJ1-2 | TRBV28 | TRBD1 | CASSPLRQGYGYTF | TGTGCCAGCAGTCCCCTCAGACAGGGCTATGGCTACACCTTC
- | TRBJ2-3 | TRBV19 | TRBD2 | CASSGSGGRTDTQYF | TGTGCCAGTAGTGGTAGCGGGGGCCGCACAGATACGCAGTATTTT
once | TRBJ2-7 | TRBV25-1 | TRBD1 | CASSPTGVLAEQYF | TGTGCCAGCAGCCCGACAGGGGTTCTGGCCGAGCAGTACTTC
- | TRBJ1-3 | TRBV27 | - | CASSLLSPGLPGNTIYF | TGTGCCAGCAGTTTATTATCCCCAGGGCTCCCTGGAAACACCATATATTTT